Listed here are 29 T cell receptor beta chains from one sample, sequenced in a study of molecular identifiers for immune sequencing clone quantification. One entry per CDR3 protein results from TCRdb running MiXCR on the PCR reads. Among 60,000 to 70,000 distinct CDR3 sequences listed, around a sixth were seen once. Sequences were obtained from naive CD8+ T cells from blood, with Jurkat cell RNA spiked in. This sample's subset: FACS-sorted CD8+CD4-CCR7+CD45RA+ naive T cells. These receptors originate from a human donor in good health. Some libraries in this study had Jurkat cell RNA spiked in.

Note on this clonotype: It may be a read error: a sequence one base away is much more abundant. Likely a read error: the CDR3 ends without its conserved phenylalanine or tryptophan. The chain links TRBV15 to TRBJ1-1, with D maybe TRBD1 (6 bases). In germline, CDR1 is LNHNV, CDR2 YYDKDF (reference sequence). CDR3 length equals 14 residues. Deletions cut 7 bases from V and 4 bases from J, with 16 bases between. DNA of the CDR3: TGTGCCACCAAGCAGGGGCTTGTCGGCACTGAAGCTTTCTTA. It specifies CATKQGLVGTEAFL.

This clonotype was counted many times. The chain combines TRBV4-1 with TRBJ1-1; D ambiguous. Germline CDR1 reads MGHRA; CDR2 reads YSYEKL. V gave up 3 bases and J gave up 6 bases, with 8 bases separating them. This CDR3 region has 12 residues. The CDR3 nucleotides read TGCGCCAGCAGCCATCCGCTTTCTGAAGCTTTCTTT. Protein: CASSHPLSEAFF.

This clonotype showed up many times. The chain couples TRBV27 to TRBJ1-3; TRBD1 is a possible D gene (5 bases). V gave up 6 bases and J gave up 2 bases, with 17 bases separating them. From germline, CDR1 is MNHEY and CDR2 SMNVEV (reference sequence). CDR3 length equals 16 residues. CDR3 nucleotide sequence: TGTGCCAGCAGCCCAAAGGCCGCGGGGGCTGGAAACACCATATATTTT. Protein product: CASSPKAAGAGNTIYF.

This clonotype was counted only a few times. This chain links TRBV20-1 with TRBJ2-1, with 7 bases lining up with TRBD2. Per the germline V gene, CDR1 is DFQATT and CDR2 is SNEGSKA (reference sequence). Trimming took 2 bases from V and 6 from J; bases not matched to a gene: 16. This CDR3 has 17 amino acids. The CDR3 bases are TGCAGTGCTAGACGGTCCGTTACTAGCGAAGTAGGCAATGAGCAGTTCTTC. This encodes CSARRSVTSEVGNEQFF.

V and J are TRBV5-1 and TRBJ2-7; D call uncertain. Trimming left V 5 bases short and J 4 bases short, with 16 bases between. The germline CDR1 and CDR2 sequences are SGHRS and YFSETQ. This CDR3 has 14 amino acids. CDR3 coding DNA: TGCGCCAGCAGGGTTGGTGGTATTCTGTACGAGCAGTACTTC. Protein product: CASRVGGILYEQYF.

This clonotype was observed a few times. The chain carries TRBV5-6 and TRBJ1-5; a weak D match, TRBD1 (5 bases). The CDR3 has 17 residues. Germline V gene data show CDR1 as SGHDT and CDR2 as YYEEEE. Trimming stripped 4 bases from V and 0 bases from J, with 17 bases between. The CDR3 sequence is CASSLGPLILSNQPQHF. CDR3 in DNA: TGTGCCAGCAGCCTGGGACCTTTGATTCTTAGCAATCAGCCCCAGCATTTT. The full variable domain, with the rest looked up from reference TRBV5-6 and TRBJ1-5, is DAGVTQSPTHLIKTRGQQVTLRCSPKSGHDTVSWYQQALGQGPQFIFQYYEEEERQRGNFPDRFSGHQFPNYSSELNVNALLLGDSALYLCASSLGPLILSNQPQHFGDGTRLSIL.

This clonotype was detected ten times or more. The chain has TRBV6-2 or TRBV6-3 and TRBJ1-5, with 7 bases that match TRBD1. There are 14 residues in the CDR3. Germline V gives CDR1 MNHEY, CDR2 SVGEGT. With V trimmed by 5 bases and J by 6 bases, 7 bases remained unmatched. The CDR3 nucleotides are TGTGCCAGCAGTATAAGGACAGGATTTCAGCCCCAGCATTTT. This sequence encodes CASSIRTGFQPQHF.

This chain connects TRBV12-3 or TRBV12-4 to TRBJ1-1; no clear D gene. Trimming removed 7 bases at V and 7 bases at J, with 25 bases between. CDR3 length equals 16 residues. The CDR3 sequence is CASTIPLGLGYGEAFF. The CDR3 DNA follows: TGTGCCAGCACGATTCCCCTAGGGTTGGGTTATGGTGAAGCTTTCTTT.

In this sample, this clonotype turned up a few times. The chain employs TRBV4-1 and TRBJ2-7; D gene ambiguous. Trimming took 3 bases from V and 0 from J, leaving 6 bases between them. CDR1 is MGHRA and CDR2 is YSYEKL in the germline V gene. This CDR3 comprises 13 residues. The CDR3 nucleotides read TGCGCCAGCAGCCAGGCGAACTCCTACGAGCAGTACTTC. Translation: CASSQANSYEQYF.

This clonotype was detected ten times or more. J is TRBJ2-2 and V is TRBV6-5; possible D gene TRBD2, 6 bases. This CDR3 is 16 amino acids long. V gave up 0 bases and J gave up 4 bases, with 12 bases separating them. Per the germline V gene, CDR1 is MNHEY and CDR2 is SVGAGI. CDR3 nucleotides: TGTGCCAGCAGTTACTCTACGGGAGAGATCACCGGGGAGCTGTTTTTT. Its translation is CASSYSTGEITGELFF.

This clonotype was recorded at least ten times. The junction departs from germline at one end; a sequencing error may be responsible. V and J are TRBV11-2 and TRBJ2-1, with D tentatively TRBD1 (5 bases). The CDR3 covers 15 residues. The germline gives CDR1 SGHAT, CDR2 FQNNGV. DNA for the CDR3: TGTGCCAGCAGCCAAATTCCAGGGTTTTTGACTGAGGAGTTCTTC. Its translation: CASSQIPGFLTEEFF.

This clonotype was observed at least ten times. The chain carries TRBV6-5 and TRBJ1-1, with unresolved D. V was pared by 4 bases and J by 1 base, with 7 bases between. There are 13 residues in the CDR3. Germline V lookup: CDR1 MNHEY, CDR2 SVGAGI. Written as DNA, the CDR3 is TGTGCCAGCAGTTCCAAGTCGAACACTGAAGCTTTCTTT. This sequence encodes CASSSKSNTEAFF.

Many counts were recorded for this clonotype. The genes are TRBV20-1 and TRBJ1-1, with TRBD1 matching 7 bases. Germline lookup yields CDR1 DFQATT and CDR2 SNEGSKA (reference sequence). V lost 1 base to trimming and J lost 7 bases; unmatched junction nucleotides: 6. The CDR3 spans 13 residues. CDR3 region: CSARGVGGREAFF. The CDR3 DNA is TGCAGTGCTAGAGGGGTAGGGGGCCGTGAAGCTTTCTTT.

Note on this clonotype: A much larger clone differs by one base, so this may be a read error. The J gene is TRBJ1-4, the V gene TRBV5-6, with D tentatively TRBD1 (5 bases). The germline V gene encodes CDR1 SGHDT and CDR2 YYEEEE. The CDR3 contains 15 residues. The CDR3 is CASSLVGATNENLFF. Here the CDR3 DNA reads TGTGCCAGCAGTCTGGTAGGGGCAACTAATGAAAACCTGTTTTTT.

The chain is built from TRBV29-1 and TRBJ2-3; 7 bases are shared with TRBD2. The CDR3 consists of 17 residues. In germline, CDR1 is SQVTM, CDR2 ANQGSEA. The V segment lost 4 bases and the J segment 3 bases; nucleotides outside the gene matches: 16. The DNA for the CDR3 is TGCAGCGTTGGGGGGGGTGGGCGGGACTTTACGACAGATACGCAGTATTTT. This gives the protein CSVGGGGRDFTTDTQYF.

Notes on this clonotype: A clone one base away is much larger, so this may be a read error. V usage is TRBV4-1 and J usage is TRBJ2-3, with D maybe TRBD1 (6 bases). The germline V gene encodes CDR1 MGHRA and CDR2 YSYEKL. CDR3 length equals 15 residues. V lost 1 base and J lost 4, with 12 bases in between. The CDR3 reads CASSQGRQVPDTQYF. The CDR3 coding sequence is TGCGCCAGCAGCCAAGGCCGACAGGTCCCAGATACGCAGTATTTT.

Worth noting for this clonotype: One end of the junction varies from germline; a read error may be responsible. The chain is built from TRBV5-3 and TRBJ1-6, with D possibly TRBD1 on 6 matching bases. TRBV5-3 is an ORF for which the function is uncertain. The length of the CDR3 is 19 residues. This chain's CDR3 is CASSLAGRGHGSNNSPLHF. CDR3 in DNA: TGTGCCAGCAGCTTGGCGGGCAGGGGTCACGGTTCCAATAATTCACCCCTCCACTTT.

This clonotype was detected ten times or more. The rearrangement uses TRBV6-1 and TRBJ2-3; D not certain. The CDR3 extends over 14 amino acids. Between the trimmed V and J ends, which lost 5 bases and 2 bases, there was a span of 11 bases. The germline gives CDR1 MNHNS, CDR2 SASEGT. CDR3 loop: CASSKRPVTDTQYF. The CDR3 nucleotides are TGTGCCAGCAGTAAAAGGCCCGTCACAGATACGCAGTATTTT.

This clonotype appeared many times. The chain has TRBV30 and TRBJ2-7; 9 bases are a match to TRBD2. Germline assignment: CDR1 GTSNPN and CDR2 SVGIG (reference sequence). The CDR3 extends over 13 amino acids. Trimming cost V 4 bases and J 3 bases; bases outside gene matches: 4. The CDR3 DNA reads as TGTGCCTGGACCTGGCGGGAGGGCTACGAGCAGTACTTC. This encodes CAWTWREGYEQYF.

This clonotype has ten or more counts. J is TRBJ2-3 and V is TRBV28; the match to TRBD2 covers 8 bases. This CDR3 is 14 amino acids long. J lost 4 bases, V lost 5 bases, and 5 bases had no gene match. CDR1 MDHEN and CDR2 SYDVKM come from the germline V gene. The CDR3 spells CASSTGGPSDTQYF. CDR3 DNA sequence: TGTGCCAGCAGTACGGGAGGGCCTTCAGATACGCAGTATTTT.

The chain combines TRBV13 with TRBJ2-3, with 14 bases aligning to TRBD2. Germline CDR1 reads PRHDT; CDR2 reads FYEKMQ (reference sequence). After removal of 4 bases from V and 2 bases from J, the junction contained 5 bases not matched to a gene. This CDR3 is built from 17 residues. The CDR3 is CASSYRLAGGITDTQYF. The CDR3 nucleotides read TGTGCCAGCAGCTATCGACTAGCGGGAGGGATCACAGATACGCAGTATTTT.

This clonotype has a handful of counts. The CDR3 DNA reads as TGTGCCAGCAGCTCGGAGGGGGGCGCGATAGTGTTTTCCCCCCTCCACTTT. Its protein product is CASSSEGGAIVFSPLHF. The chain employs TRBV7-9 and TRBJ1-6, with D possibly matching TRBD1 (6 bases). In germline, CDR1 is SEHNR, CDR2 FQNEAQ (reference sequence). V was cut by 4 bases and J by 13 bases, with 26 bases left in between. CDR3 length: 17 residues.

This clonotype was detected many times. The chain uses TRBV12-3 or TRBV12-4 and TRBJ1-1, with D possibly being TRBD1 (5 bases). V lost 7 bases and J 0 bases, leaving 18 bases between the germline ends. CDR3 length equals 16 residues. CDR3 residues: CASNAELGDMNTEAFF. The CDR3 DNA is TGTGCCAGCAACGCAGAATTGGGGGATATGAACACTGAAGCTTTCTTT.

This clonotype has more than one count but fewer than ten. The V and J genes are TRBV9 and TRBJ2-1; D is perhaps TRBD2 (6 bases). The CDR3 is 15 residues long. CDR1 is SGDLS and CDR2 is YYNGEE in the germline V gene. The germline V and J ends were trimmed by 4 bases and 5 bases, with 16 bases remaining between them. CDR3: CASSLSSLADNEQFF. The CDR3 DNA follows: TGTGCCAGCAGCCTAAGCTCACTAGCCGACAATGAGCAGTTCTTC.

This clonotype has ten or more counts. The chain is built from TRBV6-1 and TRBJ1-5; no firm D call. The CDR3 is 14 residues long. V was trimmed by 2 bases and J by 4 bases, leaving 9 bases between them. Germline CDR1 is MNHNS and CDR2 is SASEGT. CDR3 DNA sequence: TGTGCCAGCAGTGAAAGACAAGTGAATCAGCCCCAGCATTTT. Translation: CASSERQVNQPQHF.

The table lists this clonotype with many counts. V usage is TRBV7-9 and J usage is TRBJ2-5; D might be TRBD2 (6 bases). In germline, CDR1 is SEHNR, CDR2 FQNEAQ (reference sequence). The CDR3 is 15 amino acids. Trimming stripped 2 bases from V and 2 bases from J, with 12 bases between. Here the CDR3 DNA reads TGTGCCAGCAGCTTATTCGGCGGGGCTCAAGAGACCCAGTACTTC. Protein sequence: CASSLFGGAQETQYF.

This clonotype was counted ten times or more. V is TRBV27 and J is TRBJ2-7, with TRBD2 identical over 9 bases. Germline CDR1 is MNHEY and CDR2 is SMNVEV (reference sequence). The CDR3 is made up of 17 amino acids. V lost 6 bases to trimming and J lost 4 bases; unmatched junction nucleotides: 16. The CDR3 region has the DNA TGTGCCAGCAGGGGCACCACTCCTAGCGGGAAGGAGTACGAGCAGTACTTC. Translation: CASRGTTPSGKEYEQYF.

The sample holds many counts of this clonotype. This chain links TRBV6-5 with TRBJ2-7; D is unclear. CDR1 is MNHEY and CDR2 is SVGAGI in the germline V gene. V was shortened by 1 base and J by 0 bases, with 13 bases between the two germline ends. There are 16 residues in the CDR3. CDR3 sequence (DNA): TGTGCCAGCAGTTACTGGGCGGAAAAAAACTCCTACGAGCAGTACTTC. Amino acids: CASSYWAEKNSYEQYF.

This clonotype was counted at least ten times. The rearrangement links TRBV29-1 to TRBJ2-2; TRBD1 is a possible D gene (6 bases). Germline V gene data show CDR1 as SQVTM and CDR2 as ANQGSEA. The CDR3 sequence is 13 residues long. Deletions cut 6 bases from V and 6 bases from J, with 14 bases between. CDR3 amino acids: CSVTPPGAGELFF. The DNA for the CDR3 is TGCAGCGTCACTCCGCCAGGGGCCGGGGAGCTGTTTTTT.